This TCR beta chain was profiled in a study of T cell repertoires in cytomegalovirus infection (dated by TCRdb to between 2018 and 2021). In terms of the full investigation: Recently identified HLA-C-restricted CMV epitopes, whose presentation resists viral immunomodulation, were targeted by peptide stimulations together with well-studied HLA-B-restricted epitopes. Because public TCR beta signatures pointed to carriage of CMV infection together with the matching HLA type, the HLA type of each donor mattered for the analysis.

The cysteine opens and the phenylalanine closes a CDR3 of 16 amino acids. The entry retains the CDR3 DNA only, 48 bases that are in frame from base 1. Between the V and J ends, shortened by 0 bases and 6 bases respectively, the junction contains 17 bases. CDR1 is given as LNHNV and CDR2 as YYDKDF, both from the germline V gene (reference sequence). Findings and caveats that apply to the study as a whole: In both this cohort and an independent cohort of under 450 donors, the cumulative frequency of public TCR beta family members distinguished carriers of CMV infection plus the relevant HLA type. The ex vivo response was dominated by HLA-C-restricted CMV-specific TCR beta clonotypes, which also provided the single most frequent clonotype in two of eight donors.

The sequencer listed for this sample is Illumina HiSeq 1500. In TCRdb, the public reads were trimmed at Q25 with fastp and aligned with MiXCR, with productive beta chains retained. One record per CDR3 amino acid sequence lists the most common genes and DNA. The sample profile shows just under 500,000 distinct CDR3 sequences; 33% of them were found once. Clones ranked in the top ten supply roughly 15% of the sample. A remark on this clonotype: It has no known antigen specificity. Base qualities are not at hand, and no much larger clone is one base apart.

According to the study, the label for this sample's treatment or condition signals: in vitro stimulation with specific CMV peptide epitopes to enrich CMV-specific T cells. The receptor's source is a human donor in good health (CMV status not recorded). Some clones in this sample may be carry-over from other donors' samples. Here the chain combines TRBV15 and TRBJ1-2; a weak D assignment points to TRBD1 (5 bases agree). The material was cultured PBMCs, obtained from culture after CMV antigen stimulation. The CDR3 is CATSRDTGLGMDGYTF. The DNA sequence reads TGTGCCACCAGCAGAGATACGGGACTAGGGATGGATGGCTACACCTTC.